The rows below give T cell receptor beta chains drawn from one sample of a study of siplizumab effects on memory and regulatory T cells. TCRdb keeps only in-frame clones here, not all; method: immunoSEQ multiplex PCR. The sample lists over 55,000 clones, roughly 83% occurring once. Sequencing was carried out using memory CD4+ T cells sorted from blood. All receptors derive from a human donor in good health. CDR3s include the opening cysteine and the closing phenylalanine or tryptophan. The D gene is left open where the match is weak. A clone size is listed for some rows: how often the clone was seen (once, few, many), or a class if it is expanded.

J,size,V,D,CDR3,DNA
TRBJ2-6,-,TRBV28,-,CASSLGHLANVLTF,TGTGCCAGCAGTTTAGGACACTTGGCCAACGTCCTGACTTTC
TRBJ1-2,-,TRBV5-4,-,CASRQRGGSYGYTF,TGTGCCAGCCGACAACGGGGGGGAAGCTATGGCTACACCTTC
TRBJ1-1,-,TRBV7-9,-,CASLRGAGSEAFF,TGTGCCTCCCTTCGGGGGGCCGGGTCTGAAGCTTTCTTT
TRBJ2-7,-,TRBV19,-,CASSTPLSGHEQYF,TGTGCCAGTAGTACCCCCCTCTCTGGGCACGAGCAGTACTTC
TRBJ2-5,once,TRBV9,-,CASSVRGTGQETQYF,TGTGCCAGCAGCGTTCGGGGGACGGGGCAAGAGACCCAGTACTTC
TRBJ2-1,once,TRBV5-5,TRBD1,CASSHLPGQGYNEQFF,TGTGCCAGCAGTCATTTACCGGGACAGGGATACAATGAGCAGTTCTTC
TRBJ2-7,once,TRBV7-9,TRBD1,CASSSQGALSYEQYF,TGTGCCAGCAGCTCCCAGGGGGCGCTTTCCTACGAGCAGTACTTC
TRBJ2-2,-,TRBV6-1,-,CASSLILTGELFF,TGTGCCAGCAGTTTGATCCTGACCGGGGAGCTGTTTTTT
TRBJ1-1,-,TRBV6-1,TRBD1,CASSEGTGRWNTEAFF,TGTGCCAGCAGTGAGGGGACAGGGAGGTGGAACACTGAAGCTTTCTTT
TRBJ2-3,once,TRBV28,-,CASSLRPTDTQYF,TGTGCCAGCAGTCTCCGACCCACAGATACGCAGTATTTT
TRBJ2-3,-,TRBV5-1,-,CASSLGQLSDTQYF,TGCGCCAGCAGCTTGGGACAGCTATCAGATACGCAGTATTTT
TRBJ1-1,-,TRBV5-1,-,CASSLGLNTEAFF,TGCGCCAGCAGCTTGGGCCTGAACACTGAAGCTTTCTTT
TRBJ2-5,-,TRBV6-1,-,CASHLGGGWETQYF,TGTGCCAGCCACCTCGGCGGAGGGTGGGAGACCCAGTACTTC
TRBJ2-3,-,TRBV6-1,-,CASSDQLFTDTQYF,TGTGCCAGCAGTGACCAACTTTTCACAGATACGCAGTATTTT
TRBJ2-3,once,TRBV5-8,-,CASSPGVAASTDTQYF,TGTGCCAGCAGCCCGGGGGTAGCGGCTAGCACAGATACGCAGTATTTT
TRBJ1-4,-,TRBV7-9,-,CASSFRDMNEKLFF,TGTGCCAGCAGCTTCAGGGACATGAATGAAAAACTGTTTTTT
TRBJ2-1,-,TRBV7-3,-,CASSLRPIGGGGDNEQFF,TGTGCCAGCAGCTTACGCCCGATAGGTGGTGGAGGCGACAATGAGCAGTTCTTC
TRBJ2-5,few,TRBV5-5,TRBD2,CASSLGSGRVETQYF,TGTGCCAGCAGCTTGGGATCAGGGAGGGTGGAGACCCAGTACTTC
TRBJ2-7,-,TRBV10-3,TRBD1,CAAGWGQATYEQYF,TGTGCCGCTGGCTGGGGACAGGCTACCTACGAGCAGTACTTC
TRBJ2-7,-,TRBV6-5,-,CASSLDGEQYF,TGTGCCAGCAGTCTCGATGGGGAGCAGTACTTC
TRBJ2-1,-,TRBV29-1,TRBD2,CSVTTSGRTLYNEQFF,TGCAGCGTGACAACTAGCGGGAGAACCCTCTACAATGAGCAGTTCTTC
TRBJ2-5,-,TRBV5-1,-,CASSLSGATQYF,TGCGCCAGCAGCTTGTCCGGGGCCACCCAGTACTTC
TRBJ2-1,-,TRBV7-9,TRBD2,CASSQRGNSYNEQFF,TGTGCCAGCAGCCAGCGGGGGAACTCCTACAATGAGCAGTTCTTC
TRBJ1-4,-,TRBV7-9,-,CASSLGGPNEKLFF,TGTGCCAGCAGCTTAGGGGGCCCGAATGAAAAACTGTTTTTT
TRBJ2-5,-,TRBV18,-,CASSPNGETQYF,TGTGCCAGCTCACCAAACGGAGAGACCCAGTACTTC
TRBJ2-1,-,TRBV6-1,TRBD1,CASSVTGEIHEQFF,TGTGCCAGCAGTGTAACAGGGGAGATCCATGAGCAGTTCTTC
TRBJ1-2,-,TRBV15,-,CATSRDRRGVLGGRGYTF,TGTGCCACCAGCAGAGATCGGAGGGGGGTTCTAGGAGGTCGTGGCTACACCTTC
TRBJ1-5,-,TRBV6-1,-,CASSDGRGQPQHF,TGTGCCAGCAGTGACGGAAGAGGCCAGCCCCAGCATTTT
TRBJ2-3,-,TRBV19,-,CASSLQGYTQYF,TGTGCCAGTAGTTTACAGGGATATACGCAGTATTTT